The sequence of this T cell receptor beta chain was determined in a study of T cell responses to AZD1222 COVID-19 vaccine. As for the study in general: Pooled samples include second doses given at about 4 or 12 weeks.

Profiling relied on immunoSEQ multiplex PCR, and the TCRdb table lists in-frame clones only, not all of them. Of 200,000 or so clones listed, 88% are singletons. Only a few counts were recorded for this clone. Its matching antigen is unknown. General study results and limits: Vaccine-associated CD4 TCRs spanned spike, dominant at 160-218 and 743-854.

The receptor comes from an adult in good health. The input for sequencing was peripheral blood, taken on day 0 of AZD1222 vaccination.

CDR3: CASSSGLTGELFF. The CDR3 nucleotides are TGTGCCAGCAGCTCGGGACTCACCGGGGAGCTGTTTTTT. This chain uses TRBV7-3 with TRBJ2-2, with D possibly TRBD2 on 6 matching bases. CDR3 size: 13 residues. The germline CDR1 and CDR2 sequences are SGHTA and FQGTGA. V shed 4 bases and J shed 4 bases, with 7 bases lying between them.